This is a list of T cell receptor beta chains from one sample in a study of identical twins. From the 5' RACE reads, TCRdb called clonotypes with MiXCR, one entry per CDR3 protein. The data hold 200,000 to 250,000 distinct CDR3 sequences, with roughly 13% observed a single time. The source material was memory (CD45RO+) T cells sorted from blood. All receptors come from a young woman in good health. CDR3s include the opening cysteine and the closing phenylalanine or tryptophan. Fields, in order: J gene, D gene, clone size, V gene, CDR3 DNA, CDR3 protein. D genes are given only for firm matches. Rows may omit the clone size; those that give it use once, few, many or a size class.

j_gene: TRBJ2-7
d_gene: TRBD1
abundance: -
v_gene: TRBV20-1
CDR3nt: TGCAGTGCTAGCCATGCCGGGACAGGGGCCGAGCAGTACTTC
CDR3aa: CSASHAGTGAEQYF

j_gene: TRBJ2-1
d_gene: TRBD2
abundance: many
v_gene: TRBV4-2
CDR3nt: TGTGCCAGCAGCCCCAGACCTGGGACTAGCGGGAGGGGGTCCTTAGTCTACAATGAGCAGTTCTTC
CDR3aa: CASSPRPGTSGRGSLVYNEQFF

j_gene: TRBJ1-6
d_gene: -
abundance: -
v_gene: TRBV7-2
CDR3nt: TGTGCCAGCAGCTTAGAGGGGGGTAGGGATTCACCCCTCCACTTT
CDR3aa: CASSLEGGRDSPLHF

j_gene: TRBJ2-1
d_gene: -
abundance: few
v_gene: TRBV11-3
CDR3nt: TGTGCCAGCAGCTTAGACGCCCGGGTCGATGAGCAGTTCTTC
CDR3aa: CASSLDARVDEQFF

j_gene: TRBJ2-7
d_gene: -
abundance: few
v_gene: TRBV12-3/TRBV12-4
CDR3nt: TGTGCCAGCAGTTTTGGTCAAGCCTACGAGCAGTACTTC
CDR3aa: CASSFGQAYEQYF

j_gene: TRBJ2-3
d_gene: TRBD2
abundance: few
v_gene: TRBV19
CDR3nt: TGTGCCAGTAGTAGACTAGCGGGGGCCCCCTATTTT
CDR3aa: CASSRLAGAPYF

j_gene: TRBJ2-7
d_gene: -
abundance: -
v_gene: TRBV3-1
CDR3nt: TGTGCCAGCAGCCTAGGGACAAGGGCGTGGTACGAGCAGTACTTC
CDR3aa: CASSLGTRAWYEQYF

j_gene: TRBJ2-7
d_gene: TRBD1
abundance: -
v_gene: TRBV20-1
CDR3nt: TGCAGTGCTAAGTCCGGGACAGGGAGCGAGCAGTACTTC
CDR3aa: CSAKSGTGSEQYF

j_gene: TRBJ1-5
d_gene: -
abundance: few
v_gene: TRBV20-1
CDR3nt: TGCAGTGCTAGAGTGCCGGCGAGCAATCAGCCCCAGCATTTT
CDR3aa: CSARVPASNQPQHF

j_gene: TRBJ2-2
d_gene: -
abundance: few
v_gene: TRBV6-2/TRBV6-3
CDR3nt: TGTGCCAGCAGTTCTTGGCAGACTAACACCGGGGAGCTGTTTTTT
CDR3aa: CASSSWQTNTGELFF

j_gene: TRBJ1-3
d_gene: TRBD1
abundance: -
v_gene: TRBV30
CDR3nt: TGTGCCTGGGGGCCGTTGACAGGGGGAAACACCATATATTTT
CDR3aa: CAWGPLTGGNTIYF

j_gene: TRBJ1-3
d_gene: -
abundance: -
v_gene: TRBV9
CDR3nt: TGTGCCAGCAGTCCAGACAGCGGTGGAAACACCATATATTTT
CDR3aa: CASSPDSGGNTIYF

j_gene: TRBJ2-3
d_gene: -
abundance: -
v_gene: TRBV6-5
CDR3nt: TGTGCCAGCAGTTACATTCCCATCCTGAGCGGAGTTAGCACAGATACGCAGTATTTT
CDR3aa: CASSYIPILSGVSTDTQYF

j_gene: TRBJ1-3
d_gene: -
abundance: few
v_gene: TRBV19
CDR3nt: TGTGCCACCTCCGGGACGGCGGGAAACACCATATATTTT
CDR3aa: CATSGTAGNTIYF

j_gene: TRBJ2-7
d_gene: -
abundance: many
v_gene: TRBV27
CDR3nt: TGTGCCAGCAGTCTCCGGGACGGCTACGAGCAGTACTTC
CDR3aa: CASSLRDGYEQYF

j_gene: TRBJ2-2
d_gene: -
abundance: many
v_gene: TRBV10-3
CDR3nt: TGTGCCATCAGTGAGCAAGGGGGACTCCTAACCGGGGAGCTGTTTTTT
CDR3aa: CAISEQGGLLTGELFF

j_gene: TRBJ2-1
d_gene: -
abundance: -
v_gene: TRBV12-3/TRBV12-4
CDR3nt: TGTGCCAGCAGCCCACAGGAGGGGTACAATGAGCAGTTCTTC
CDR3aa: CASSPQEGYNEQFF

j_gene: TRBJ1-5
d_gene: -
abundance: many
v_gene: TRBV20-1
CDR3nt: TGCAGTGCTAGCAGGTCAGGGCGGAATCAGCCCCAGCATTTT
CDR3aa: CSASRSGRNQPQHF

j_gene: TRBJ1-2
d_gene: TRBD1
abundance: many
v_gene: TRBV6-5
CDR3nt: TGTGCCAGCAGTTACTCGAGTGACAGGGAGTTCAATGGCTACACCTTC
CDR3aa: CASSYSSDREFNGYTF

j_gene: TRBJ2-3
d_gene: TRBD1
abundance: many
v_gene: TRBV29-1
CDR3nt: TGCAGCGTTGAAGGGGGGACAGGGGCAGATACGCAGTATTTT
CDR3aa: CSVEGGTGADTQYF

j_gene: TRBJ2-6
d_gene: -
abundance: few
v_gene: TRBV4-3
CDR3nt: TGCGCCAGCAGCCAAGATATAAACTCTGGGGCCAACGTCCTGACTTTC
CDR3aa: CASSQDINSGANVLTF

j_gene: TRBJ2-1
d_gene: -
abundance: -
v_gene: TRBV12-3/TRBV12-4
CDR3nt: TGTGCCAGCAGCCTCAGCGGACGCGGGGAGTTCTTC
CDR3aa: CASSLSGRGEFF

j_gene: TRBJ2-1
d_gene: TRBD2
abundance: few
v_gene: TRBV5-1
CDR3nt: TGCGCCAGCAGCTCTAGCGGGGATTACAATGAGCAGTTCTTC
CDR3aa: CASSSSGDYNEQFF

j_gene: TRBJ1-4
d_gene: -
abundance: few
v_gene: TRBV7-9
CDR3nt: TGTGCCAGCAGCCCTCGAGATAGGGGTCGTCATGAAAAACTGTTTTTT
CDR3aa: CASSPRDRGRHEKLFF

j_gene: TRBJ2-3
d_gene: TRBD2
abundance: few
v_gene: TRBV2
CDR3nt: TGTGCCAGCAGTGTCGATAGCGGGGGGCCCAGCACAGATACGCAGTATTTT
CDR3aa: CASSVDSGGPSTDTQYF

j_gene: TRBJ1-6
d_gene: -
abundance: few
v_gene: TRBV7-2
CDR3nt: TGTGCCAGCAGCCTGACCTGGAGTTCACCCCTCCACTTT
CDR3aa: CASSLTWSSPLHF

j_gene: TRBJ2-5
d_gene: -
abundance: few
v_gene: TRBV20-1
CDR3nt: TGCAGTGCTAGACCGGGGCCCGAAGAGACCCAGTACTTC
CDR3aa: CSARPGPEETQYF

j_gene: TRBJ1-5
d_gene: -
abundance: -
v_gene: TRBV12-3/TRBV12-4
CDR3nt: TGTGCCAGCAGTAAGGGGGGAGCCCAGCATTTT
CDR3aa: CASSKGGAQHF

j_gene: TRBJ2-1
d_gene: -
abundance: -
v_gene: TRBV20-1
CDR3nt: TGCAGTGCTAGTCAGCACAATGAGCAGTTCTTC
CDR3aa: CSASQHNEQFF

j_gene: TRBJ1-5
d_gene: TRBD1
abundance: many
v_gene: TRBV6-1
CDR3nt: TGTGCCAGCAGTCGACAGGGGAAACAGCCCCAGCATTTT
CDR3aa: CASSRQGKQPQHF

j_gene: TRBJ1-1
d_gene: TRBD1
abundance: -
v_gene: TRBV9
CDR3nt: TGTGCCAGCAGCGTAGGGTTTCGGACAGGGGGTGAAGCTTTCTTT
CDR3aa: CASSVGFRTGGEAFF

j_gene: TRBJ2-6
d_gene: -
abundance: few
v_gene: TRBV5-5
CDR3nt: TGTGCCAGCAGCTTGGCGGGGGCCCTCTCTGGGGCCAACGTCCTGACTTTC
CDR3aa: CASSLAGALSGANVLTF

j_gene: TRBJ1-4
d_gene: -
abundance: -
v_gene: TRBV7-9
CDR3nt: TGTGCCAGCAGCTTAGACGTTTATGGTGAAAAACTGTTTTTT
CDR3aa: CASSLDVYGEKLFF

j_gene: TRBJ2-2
d_gene: TRBD2
abundance: few
v_gene: TRBV12-3/TRBV12-4
CDR3nt: TGTGCCAGCACCTTAGTCGGGGGGTGGACCGGGGAGCTGTTTTTT
CDR3aa: CASTLVGGWTGELFF

j_gene: TRBJ2-7
d_gene: -
abundance: -
v_gene: TRBV29-1
CDR3nt: TGCAGCGTTTCGGTCAGAACGTACGAGCAGTACTTC
CDR3aa: CSVSVRTYEQYF

j_gene: TRBJ2-1
d_gene: TRBD2
abundance: few
v_gene: TRBV11-2
CDR3nt: TGTGCCAGCAGCTTTGGCGGGGGGCTTTACAATGAGCAGTTCTTC
CDR3aa: CASSFGGGLYNEQFF

j_gene: TRBJ2-1
d_gene: TRBD1
abundance: -
v_gene: TRBV30
CDR3nt: TGTGCCTTTTCAACAGGGGGCACCTACAATGAGCAGTTCTTC
CDR3aa: CAFSTGGTYNEQFF

j_gene: TRBJ2-7
d_gene: -
abundance: -
v_gene: TRBV14
CDR3nt: TGTGCCAGCAGCCCCCGCCGGGGGCCCTACGAGCAGTACTTC
CDR3aa: CASSPRRGPYEQYF

j_gene: TRBJ2-7
d_gene: -
abundance: -
v_gene: TRBV5-1
CDR3nt: TGCGCCAGCAGACACTACACCCGAGTTACCTACGAGCAGTACTTC
CDR3aa: CASRHYTRVTYEQYF

j_gene: TRBJ2-3
d_gene: -
abundance: -
v_gene: TRBV3-1
CDR3nt: TGTGCCACCTGCCAGGACTTCACTAGCACAGATACGCAGTATTTT
CDR3aa: CATCQDFTSTDTQYF

j_gene: TRBJ1-2
d_gene: TRBD1
abundance: -
v_gene: TRBV6-5
CDR3nt: TGTGCCAGCAGTTACTCGGGTGCAGGGGGTTATGGCTACACCTTC
CDR3aa: CASSYSGAGGYGYTF